This T cell receptor beta chain appears in the sequencing data of a study of T cell responses to AZD1222 COVID-19 vaccine. Assay: immunoSEQ multiplex PCR; the TCRdb copy retains only in-frame clones and omits some. The sample has about 120,000 clones, about 88% seen once. The sample here was peripheral blood, taken 28 days after the second AZD1222 dose. This sequence was found in an adult who received the AZD1222 COVID-19 vaccine.

This CDR3 is CASIPEGFSNQPQHF. Written as DNA, the CDR3 is TGTGCCAGTATCCCAGAGGGGTTTAGCAATCAGCCCCAGCATTTT. This chain joins TRBV19 and TRBJ1-5, with a weak D call TRBD1 (5 bases). Trimming removed 7 bases at V and 0 bases at J, with 13 bases between. CDR3 length equals 15 residues. Germline assignment: CDR1 LNHDA and CDR2 SQIVND (reference sequence).